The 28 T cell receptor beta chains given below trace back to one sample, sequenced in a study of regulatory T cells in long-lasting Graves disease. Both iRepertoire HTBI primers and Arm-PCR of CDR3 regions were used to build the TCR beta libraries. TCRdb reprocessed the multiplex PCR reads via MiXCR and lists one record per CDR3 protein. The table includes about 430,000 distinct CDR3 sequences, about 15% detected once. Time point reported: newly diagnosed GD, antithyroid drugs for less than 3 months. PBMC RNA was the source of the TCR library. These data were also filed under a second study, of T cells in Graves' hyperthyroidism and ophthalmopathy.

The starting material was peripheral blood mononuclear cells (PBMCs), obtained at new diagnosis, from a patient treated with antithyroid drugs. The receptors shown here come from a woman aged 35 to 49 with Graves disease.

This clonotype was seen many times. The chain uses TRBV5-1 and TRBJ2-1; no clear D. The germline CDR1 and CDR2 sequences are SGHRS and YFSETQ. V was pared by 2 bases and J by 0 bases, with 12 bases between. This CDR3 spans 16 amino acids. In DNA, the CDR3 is TGCGCCAGCAGCTTTTCTACCACGAACTCCTACAATGAGCAGTTCTTC. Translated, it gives CASSFSTTNSYNEQFF.

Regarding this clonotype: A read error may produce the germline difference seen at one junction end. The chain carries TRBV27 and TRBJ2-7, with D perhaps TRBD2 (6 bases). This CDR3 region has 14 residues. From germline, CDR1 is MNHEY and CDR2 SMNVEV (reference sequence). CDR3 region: CAGSLRRGGYEQYF. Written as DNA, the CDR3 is TGTGCCGGCAGTTTACGTAGGGGAGGCTACGAGCAGTACTTC.

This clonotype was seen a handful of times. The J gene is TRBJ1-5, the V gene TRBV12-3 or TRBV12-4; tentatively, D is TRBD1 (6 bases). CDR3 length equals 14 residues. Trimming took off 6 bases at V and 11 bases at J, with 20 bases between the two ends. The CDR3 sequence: CASSLSGGLETQHF. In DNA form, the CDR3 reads TGTGCCAGCAGCCTCTCCGGGGGGCTCGAGACCCAGCATTTT.

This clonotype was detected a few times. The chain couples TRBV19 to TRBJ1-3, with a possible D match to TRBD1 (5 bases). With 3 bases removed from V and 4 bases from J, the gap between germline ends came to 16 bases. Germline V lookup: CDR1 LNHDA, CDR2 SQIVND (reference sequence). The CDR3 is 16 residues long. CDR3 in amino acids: CASSIPGAEWGNTIYF. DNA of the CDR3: TGTGCCAGTAGTATTCCCGGGGCCGAGTGGGGAAACACCATATATTTT.

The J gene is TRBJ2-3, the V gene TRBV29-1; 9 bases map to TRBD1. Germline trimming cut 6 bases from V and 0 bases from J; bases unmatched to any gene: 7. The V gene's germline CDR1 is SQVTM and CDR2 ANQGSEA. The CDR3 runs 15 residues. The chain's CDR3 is CSVPDGTGSTDTQYF. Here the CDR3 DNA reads TGCAGCGTCCCCGACGGGACAGGGAGCACAGATACGCAGTATTTT.

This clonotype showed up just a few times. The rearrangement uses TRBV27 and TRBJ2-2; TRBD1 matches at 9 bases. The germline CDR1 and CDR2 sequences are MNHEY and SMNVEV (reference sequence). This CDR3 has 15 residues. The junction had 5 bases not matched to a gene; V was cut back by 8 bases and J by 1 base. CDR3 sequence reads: CASYAGQGNTGELFF. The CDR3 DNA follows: TGTGCCAGCTACGCGGGACAGGGGAACACCGGGGAGCTGTTTTTT.

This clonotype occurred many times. The CDR3 DNA is TGTGCCAGCAGTTTACTGGGCAGCAGCGCTTCTAACTATGGCTACACCTTC. As protein: CASSLLGSSASNYGYTF. The rearrangement uses TRBV12-3 or TRBV12-4 and TRBJ1-2; D is unclear. Trimming shortened V by 2 bases and J by 0 bases, and 16 bases separated the two germline ends. This CDR3 comprises 17 residues.

DNA for the CDR3: TGCAGCGTTGAACAGGAACGGCCCTACGAGCAGTACTTC. As protein: CSVEQERPYEQYF. The rearrangement joins TRBV29-1 to TRBJ2-7; D is uncertain. Germline lookup yields CDR1 SQVTM and CDR2 ANQGSEA. The CDR3 contains 13 residues. Trimming removed 2 bases at V and 2 bases at J, with 10 bases between.

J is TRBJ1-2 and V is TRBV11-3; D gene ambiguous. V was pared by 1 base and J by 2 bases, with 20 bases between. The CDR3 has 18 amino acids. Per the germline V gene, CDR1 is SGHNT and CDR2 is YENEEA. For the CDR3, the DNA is TGTGCCAGCAGCTTAGGGTGGGCCCAAGGAGGGATGAACTATGGCTACACCTTC. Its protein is CASSLGWAQGGMNYGYTF.

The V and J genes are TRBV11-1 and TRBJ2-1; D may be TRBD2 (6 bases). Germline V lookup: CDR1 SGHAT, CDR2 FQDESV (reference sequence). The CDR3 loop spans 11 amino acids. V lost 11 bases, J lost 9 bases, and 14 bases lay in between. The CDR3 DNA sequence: TGTGCCGGGGAAACGGGAGCTGAGCAGTTCTTC. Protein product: CAGETGAEQFF. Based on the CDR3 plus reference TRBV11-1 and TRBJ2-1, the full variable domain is EAEVAQSPRYKITEKSQAVAFWCDPISGHATLYWYRQILGQGPELLVQFQDESVVDDSQLPKDRFSAERLKGVDSTLKIQPAELGDSAMYLCAGETGAEQFFGPGTRLTVL.

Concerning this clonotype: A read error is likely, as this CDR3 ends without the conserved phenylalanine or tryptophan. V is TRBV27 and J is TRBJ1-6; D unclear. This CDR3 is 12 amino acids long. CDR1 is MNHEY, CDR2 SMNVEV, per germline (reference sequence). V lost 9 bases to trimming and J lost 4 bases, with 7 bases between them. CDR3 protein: CASSPYNSPLHL. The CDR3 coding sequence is TGTGCCAGTAGTCCTTATAATTCACCCCTCCACCTT.

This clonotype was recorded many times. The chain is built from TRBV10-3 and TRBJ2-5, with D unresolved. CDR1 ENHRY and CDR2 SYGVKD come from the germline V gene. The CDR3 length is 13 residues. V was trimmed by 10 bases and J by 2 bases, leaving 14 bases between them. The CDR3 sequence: CATLDVLQETQYF. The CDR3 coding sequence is TGTGCCACCCTCGACGTACTTCAAGAGACCCAGTACTTC.

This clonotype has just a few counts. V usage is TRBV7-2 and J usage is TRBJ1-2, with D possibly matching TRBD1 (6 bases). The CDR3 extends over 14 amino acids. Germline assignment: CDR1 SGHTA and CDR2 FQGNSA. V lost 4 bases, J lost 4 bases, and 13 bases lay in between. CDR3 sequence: CASSWRTAVYGYTF. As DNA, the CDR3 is TGTGCCAGCAGCTGGAGGACAGCTGTCTATGGCTACACCTTC.

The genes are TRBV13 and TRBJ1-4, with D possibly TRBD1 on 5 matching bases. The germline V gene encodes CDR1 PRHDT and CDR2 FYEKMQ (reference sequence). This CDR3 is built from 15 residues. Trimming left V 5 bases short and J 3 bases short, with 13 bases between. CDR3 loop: CASSQARGANEKLFF. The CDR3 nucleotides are TGTGCCAGCAGCCAGGCGCGGGGGGCTAATGAAAAACTGTTTTTT.

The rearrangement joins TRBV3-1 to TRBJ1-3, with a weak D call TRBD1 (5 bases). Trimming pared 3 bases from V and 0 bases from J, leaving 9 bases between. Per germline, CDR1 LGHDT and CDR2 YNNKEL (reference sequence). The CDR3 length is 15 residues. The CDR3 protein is CASSQWGNSGNTIYF. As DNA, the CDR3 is TGTGCCAGCAGCCAGTGGGGCAACTCTGGAAACACCATATATTTT.

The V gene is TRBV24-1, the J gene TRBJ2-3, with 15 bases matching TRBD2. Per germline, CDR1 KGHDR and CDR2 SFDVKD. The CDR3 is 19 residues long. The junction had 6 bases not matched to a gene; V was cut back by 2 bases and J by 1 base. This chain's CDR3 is CATSDSGTSGRSRTDTQYF. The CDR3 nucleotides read TGTGCCACCAGTGATTCCGGGACTAGCGGGAGGTCTCGCACAGATACGCAGTATTTT.

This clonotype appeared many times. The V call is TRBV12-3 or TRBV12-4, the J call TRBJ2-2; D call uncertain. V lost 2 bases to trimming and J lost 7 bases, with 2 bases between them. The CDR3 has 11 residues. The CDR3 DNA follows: TGTGCCAGCAGTTTACGCGGGGAGCTGTTTTTT. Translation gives CASSLRGELFF.

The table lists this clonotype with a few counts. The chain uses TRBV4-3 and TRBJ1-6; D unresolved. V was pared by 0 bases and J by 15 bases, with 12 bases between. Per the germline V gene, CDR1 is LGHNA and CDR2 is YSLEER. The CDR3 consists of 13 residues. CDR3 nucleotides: TGCGCCAGCAGCCAAGATTCAAATTCAGACCTCCACTTT. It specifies CASSQDSNSDLHF.

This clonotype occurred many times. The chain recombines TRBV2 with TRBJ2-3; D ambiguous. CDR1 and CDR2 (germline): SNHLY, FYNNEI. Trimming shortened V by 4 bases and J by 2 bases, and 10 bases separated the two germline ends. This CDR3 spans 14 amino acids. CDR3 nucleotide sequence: TGTGCCAGCAGTGGGCGGAGATCCACAGATACGCAGTATTTT. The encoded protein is CASSGRRSTDTQYF.

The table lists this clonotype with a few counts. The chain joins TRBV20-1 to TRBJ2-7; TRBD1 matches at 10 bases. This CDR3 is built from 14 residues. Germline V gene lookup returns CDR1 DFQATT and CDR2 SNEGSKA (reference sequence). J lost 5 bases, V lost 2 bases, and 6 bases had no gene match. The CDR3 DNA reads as TGCAGTGCTAGACCTCGACAGGGGGCCAACGAGCAGTACTTC. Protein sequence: CSARPRQGANEQYF.

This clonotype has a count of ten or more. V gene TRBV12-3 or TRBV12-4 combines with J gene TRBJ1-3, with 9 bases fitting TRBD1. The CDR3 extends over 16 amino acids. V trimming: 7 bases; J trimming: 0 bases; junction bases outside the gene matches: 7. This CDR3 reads CASTAGTGSSGNTIYF. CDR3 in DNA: TGTGCCAGCACCGCCGGGACAGGGTCCTCTGGAAACACCATATATTTT.

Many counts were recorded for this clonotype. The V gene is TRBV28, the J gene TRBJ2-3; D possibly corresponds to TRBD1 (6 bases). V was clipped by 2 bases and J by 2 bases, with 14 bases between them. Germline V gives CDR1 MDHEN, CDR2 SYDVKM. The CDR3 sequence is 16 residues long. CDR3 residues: CASSLSDRPSTDTQYF. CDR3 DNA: TGTGCCAGCAGTTTAAGCGACAGGCCATCCACAGATACGCAGTATTTT.

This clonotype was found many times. Here the CDR3 reads CASSRQGGSEQYF. The CDR3 coding sequence is TGTGCCAGCAGTAGACAGGGGGGCAGCGAGCAGTACTTC. The V gene is TRBV6-2 or TRBV6-3, the J gene TRBJ2-7; 9 nucleotides agree with TRBD1. The CDR3 consists of 13 residues. The junction had 5 bases not matched to a gene; V was cut back by 5 bases and J by 6 bases. Germline V gene data show CDR1 as MNHEY and CDR2 as SVGEGT.

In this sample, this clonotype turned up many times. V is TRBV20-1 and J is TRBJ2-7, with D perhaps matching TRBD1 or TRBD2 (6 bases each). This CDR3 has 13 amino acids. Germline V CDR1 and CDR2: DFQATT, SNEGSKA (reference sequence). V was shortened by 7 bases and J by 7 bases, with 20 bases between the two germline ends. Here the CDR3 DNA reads TGCAGTGGGACACGGGGGCGCAAGGAGGAGCAGTACTTC. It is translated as CSGTRGRKEEQYF.

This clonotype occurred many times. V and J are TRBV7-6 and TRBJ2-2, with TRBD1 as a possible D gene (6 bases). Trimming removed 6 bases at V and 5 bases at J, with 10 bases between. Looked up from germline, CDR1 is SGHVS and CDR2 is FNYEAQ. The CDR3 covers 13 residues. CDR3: CASSATGTGELFF. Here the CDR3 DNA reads TGTGCCAGCAGTGCAACAGGGACCGGGGAGCTGTTTTTT.

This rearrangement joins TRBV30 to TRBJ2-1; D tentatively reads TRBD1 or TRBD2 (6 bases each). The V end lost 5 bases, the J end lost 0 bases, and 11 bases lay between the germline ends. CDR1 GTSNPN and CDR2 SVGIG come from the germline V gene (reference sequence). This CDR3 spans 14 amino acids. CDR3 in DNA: TGTGCCTGGGGAGGGGGGAGCTCCTACAATGAGCAGTTCTTC. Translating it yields CAWGGGSSYNEQFF.

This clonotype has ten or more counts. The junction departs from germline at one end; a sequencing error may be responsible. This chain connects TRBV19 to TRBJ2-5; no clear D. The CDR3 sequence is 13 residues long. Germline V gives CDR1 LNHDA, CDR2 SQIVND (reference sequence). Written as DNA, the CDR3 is TGTGCCAGTAGTATAGATCGGACGGCTAGATACAGCTTC. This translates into CASSIDRTARYSF.

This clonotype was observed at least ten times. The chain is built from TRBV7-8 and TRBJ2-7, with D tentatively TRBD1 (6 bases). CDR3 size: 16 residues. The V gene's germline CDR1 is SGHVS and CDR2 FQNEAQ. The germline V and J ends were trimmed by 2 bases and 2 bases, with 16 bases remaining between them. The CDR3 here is CASSLKRQGNPYEQYF. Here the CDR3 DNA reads TGTGCCAGCAGCTTAAAGCGTCAGGGGAACCCCTACGAGCAGTACTTC. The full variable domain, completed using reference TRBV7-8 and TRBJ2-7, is GAGVSQSPRYKVAKRGQDVALRCDPISGHVSLFWYQQALGQGPEFLTYFQNEAQLDKSGLPSDRFFAERPEGSVSTLKIQRTQQEDSAVYLCASSLKRQGNPYEQYFGPGTRLTVT.